Listed below are T cell receptor beta chains from one sample, sequenced in a study of cytomegalovirus exposure and HLA in healthy donors. Clones were read by immunoSEQ multiplex PCR, and TCRdb kept only the in-frame ones, dropping some. The table has roughly 140,000 clones, roughly 88% seen once. Sequenced: PBMCs. The receptor source for this set is a woman aged 18-30 years in good health and CMV-seropositive. The CDR3 runs from the conserved cysteine through the conserved F or W. Fields, in order: V gene, clone size, J gene, D gene, CDR3 protein, CDR3 DNA. A D gene is named only where the DNA matches it firmly. A clone size is listed for some rows: how often the clone was seen (once, few, many), or a class if it is expanded.

V: TRBV29-1
size: .
J: TRBJ2-1
D: .
CDR3: CSAAGTSYNEQFF
DNA: TGCAGCGCCGCCGGGACTTCCTACAATGAGCAGTTCTTC

V: TRBV6-1
size: .
J: TRBJ1-4
D: TRBD1
CDR3: CASSEGLGRGNEKLFF
DNA: TGTGCCAGCAGTGAAGGGCTGGGCAGGGGGAATGAAAAACTGTTTTTT

V: TRBV28
size: .
J: TRBJ2-6
D: .
CDR3: CASSFLGATGANVLTF
DNA: TGTGCCAGCAGTTTTTTGGGGGCTACTGGGGCCAACGTCCTGACTTTC

V: TRBV30
size: .
J: TRBJ2-3
D: TRBD2
CDR3: CAWGRGSSTYTQYF
DNA: TGTGCCTGGGGCCGCGGGAGCTCGACGTATACGCAGTATTTT

V: TRBV7-3
size: .
J: TRBJ2-1
D: .
CDR3: CASSLRRGNEQFF
DNA: TGTGCCAGCAGCTTAAGAAGGGGCAATGAGCAGTTCTTC

V: TRBV2
size: .
J: TRBJ2-1
D: TRBD1
CDR3: CASSLDRGPYNEQFF
DNA: TGTGCCAGCAGTCTCGACAGGGGACCCTACAATGAGCAGTTCTTC

V: TRBV27
size: .
J: TRBJ2-3
D: TRBD1
CDR3: CASSLTGQLTDTQYF
DNA: TGTGCCAGCAGTTTGACGGGACAGCTCACAGATACGCAGTATTTT

V: TRBV6-5
size: .
J: TRBJ1-1
D: TRBD1
CDR3: CASRRTGVTEAFF
DNA: TGTGCCAGCAGACGAACAGGGGTCACTGAAGCTTTCTTT

V: TRBV5-1
size: few
J: TRBJ1-2
D: TRBD1
CDR3: CASSVGGTGGYGYTF
DNA: TGCGCCAGCAGCGTAGGAGGGACAGGGGGCTATGGCTACACCTTC

V: TRBV5-1
size: .
J: TRBJ2-2
D: TRBD2
CDR3: CASSLWTSGRGGELFF
DNA: TGCGCCAGCAGCCTATGGACTAGCGGGAGAGGTGGGGAGCTGTTTTTT

V: TRBV28
size: .
J: TRBJ2-2
D: TRBD1
CDR3: CASGTGGLGGELFF
DNA: TGTGCCAGCGGAACAGGGGGCTTGGGCGGGGAGCTGTTTTTT

V: TRBV18
size: .
J: TRBJ2-1
D: .
CDR3: CASSPPQNNEQFF
DNA: TGTGCCAGCTCACCACCGCAGAACAATGAGCAGTTCTTC

V: TRBV4-1
size: .
J: TRBJ2-1
D: .
CDR3: CASSPLVPVEQFF
DNA: TGCGCCAGCAGCCCGCTGGTCCCGGTGGAGCAGTTCTTC

V: TRBV30
size: .
J: TRBJ2-2
D: TRBD1
CDR3: CAWRGQVTGELFF
DNA: TGTGCCTGGAGGGGACAGGTCACCGGGGAGCTGTTTTTT

V: TRBV20-1
size: .
J: TRBJ1-1
D: TRBD1
CDR3: CSAHGTGTAFF
DNA: TGCAGTGCGCACGGGACAGGGACAGCTTTCTTT

V: TRBV4-1
size: .
J: TRBJ2-7
D: .
CDR3: CASSHARPSTGYEQYF
DNA: TGCGCCAGCAGCCACGCACGCCCATCCACAGGTTACGAGCAGTACTTC

V: TRBV5-1
size: .
J: TRBJ2-1
D: TRBD1
CDR3: CASAPGQNNEQFF
DNA: TGCGCCAGCGCTCCGGGACAGAACAATGAGCAGTTCTTC

V: TRBV5-1
size: .
J: TRBJ2-5
D: .
CDR3: CASSYSLARETQYF
DNA: TGCGCCAGCAGCTACTCACTAGCTCGGGAGACCCAGTACTTC

V: TRBV5-4
size: .
J: TRBJ1-2
D: .
CDR3: CASSLWTEKNYGYTF
DNA: TGTGCCAGCAGCTTATGGACAGAAAAAAACTATGGCTACACCTTC

V: TRBV4-1
size: .
J: TRBJ2-3
D: TRBD1
CDR3: CASSQGKTRTGGDTQYF
DNA: TGCGCCAGCAGCCAAGGGAAAACCCGGACAGGGGGAGATACGCAGTATTTT

V: TRBV4-1
size: .
J: TRBJ2-3
D: .
CDR3: CASSPSDSTDTQYF
DNA: TGCGCCAGCAGCCCTAGCGATAGCACAGATACGCAGTATTTT

V: TRBV7-2
size: .
J: TRBJ1-5
D: TRBD1
CDR3: CASSLEGTGYQPQHF
DNA: TGTGCCAGCAGCTTAGAGGGGACAGGTTATCAGCCCCAGCATTTT

V: TRBV18
size: .
J: TRBJ2-3
D: TRBD2
CDR3: CASSPRTSGTDTQYF
DNA: TGTGCCAGCTCACCACGGACTAGCGGCACAGATACGCAGTATTTT

V: TRBV30
size: .
J: TRBJ2-2
D: .
CDR3: CAWSVLDSNTGELFF
DNA: TGTGCCTGGAGTGTATTAGACTCGAACACCGGGGAGCTGTTTTTT

V: TRBV7-6
size: .
J: TRBJ1-4
D: .
CDR3: CASSLVTRVGMTTNEKLFF
DNA: TGTGCCAGCAGCTTAGTAACCCGGGTCGGGATGACAACTAATGAAAAACTGTTTTTT

V: TRBV30
size: .
J: TRBJ2-3
D: .
CDR3: CAWSQRESDTQYF
DNA: TGTGCCTGGAGTCAGAGGGAATCAGATACGCAGTATTTT

V: TRBV19
size: .
J: TRBJ1-1
D: .
CDR3: CASSSRDDTEAFF
DNA: TGTGCCAGTAGTTCCAGGGATGATACTGAAGCTTTCTTT

V: TRBV6-5
size: .
J: TRBJ2-5
D: .
CDR3: CATMPLGLQETQYF
DNA: TGTGCCACTATGCCCCTGGGGCTGCAAGAGACCCAGTACTTC

V: TRBV5-1
size: .
J: TRBJ2-7
D: .
CDR3: CASSSSSYEQYF
DNA: TGCGCCAGCAGCTCCTCCTCCTACGAGCAGTACTTC

V: TRBV5-4
size: .
J: TRBJ2-3
D: TRBD1
CDR3: CASRRKQTGDTDTQYF
DNA: TGTGCCAGCAGGCGTAAGCAGACAGGGGACACAGATACGCAGTATTTT

V: TRBV10-2
size: .
J: TRBJ2-1
D: .
CDR3: CASSESSFANEQFF
DNA: TGCGCCAGCAGTGAGTCAAGCTTTGCAAATGAGCAGTTCTTC

V: TRBV5-4
size: .
J: TRBJ1-6
D: .
CDR3: CASSRDVPGDSPLHF
DNA: TGTGCCAGCAGCCGGGATGTTCCGGGGGATTCACCCCTCCACTTT

V: TRBV11-1
size: .
J: TRBJ1-1
D: .
CDR3: CASSLVFGHPNTEAFF
DNA: TGTGCCAGCAGCTTAGTCTTTGGACACCCGAACACTGAAGCTTTCTTT

V: TRBV9
size: .
J: TRBJ2-3
D: TRBD2
CDR3: CASSHLAGRSTDTQYF
DNA: TGTGCCAGCAGTCACCTAGCGGGGAGATCCACAGATACGCAGTATTTT

V: TRBV7-9
size: once
J: TRBJ2-1
D: TRBD1
CDR3: CASSSWDRGQVEQFF
DNA: TGTGCCAGCAGCTCCTGGGACAGGGGACAGGTTGAGCAGTTCTTC

V: TRBV7-9
size: .
J: TRBJ1-6
D: TRBD1
CDR3: CASSSPGTGGGNSPLHF
DNA: TGTGCCAGCAGCTCGCCCGGGACAGGGGGCGGTAATTCACCCCTCCACTTT

V: TRBV30
size: once
J: TRBJ2-1
D: .
CDR3: CAWSVFRGASSYNEQFF
DNA: TGTGCCTGGAGTGTATTTAGGGGTGCGAGCTCCTACAATGAGCAGTTCTTC

V: TRBV4-2
size: .
J: TRBJ1-5
D: .
CDR3: CASSQDWGGDQPQHF
DNA: TGTGCCAGCAGCCAAGACTGGGGCGGGGATCAGCCCCAGCATTTT

V: TRBV20-1
size: .
J: TRBJ2-1
D: .
CDR3: CSALGGEQFF
DNA: TGCAGTGCCCTAGGGGGTGAGCAGTTCTTC

V: TRBV7-9
size: .
J: TRBJ1-3
D: TRBD1
CDR3: CASSSRDREDTIYF
DNA: TGTGCCAGCAGCTCCCGGGACAGGGAGGACACCATATATTTT

V: TRBV5-4
size: .
J: TRBJ2-2
D: TRBD1
CDR3: CASSLVQGGRGELFF
DNA: TGTGCCAGCAGCTTGGTACAGGGGGGCAGAGGGGAGCTGTTTTTT

V: TRBV5-4
size: .
J: TRBJ2-4
D: .
CDR3: CASSSPGLAKNIQYF
DNA: TGTGCCAGCAGCTCCCCCGGACTAGCCAAAAACATTCAGTACTTC

V: TRBV7-9
size: .
J: TRBJ2-5
D: TRBD2
CDR3: CASSRKTLTSGRARETQYF
DNA: TGTGCCAGCAGCCGAAAGACATTGACTAGCGGGAGGGCAAGGGAGACCCAGTACTTC

V: TRBV5-1
size: once
J: TRBJ2-3
D: .
CDR3: CASSPGGSDTQYF
DNA: TGCGCCAGCAGCCCAGGAGGGTCAGATACGCAGTATTTT

V: TRBV7-8
size: .
J: TRBJ2-2
D: TRBD1
CDR3: CASRQGAETGELFF
DNA: TGTGCCAGCAGACAGGGGGCGGAAACCGGGGAGCTGTTTTTT

V: TRBV11-2
size: .
J: TRBJ1-1
D: .
CDR3: CASSLERGRATEAFF
DNA: TGTGCCAGCAGCTTAGAAAGGGGGAGGGCCACTGAAGCTTTCTTT

V: TRBV11-2
size: .
J: TRBJ2-3
D: TRBD2
CDR3: CASSPRLGTSGTDTQYF
DNA: TGTGCCAGCAGCCCCCGCCTTGGGACTAGCGGCACAGATACGCAGTATTTT

V: TRBV5-4
size: once
J: TRBJ2-3
D: TRBD2
CDR3: CASSLAAGGSDTQYF
DNA: TGTGCCAGCAGCTTGGCGGCGGGGGGTTCAGATACGCAGTATTTT

V: TRBV7-8
size: .
J: TRBJ1-4
D: .
CDR3: CASSLRSGSDNEKLFF
DNA: TGTGCCAGCAGCTTGCGGAGTGGGAGTGACAACGAAAAACTGTTTTTT